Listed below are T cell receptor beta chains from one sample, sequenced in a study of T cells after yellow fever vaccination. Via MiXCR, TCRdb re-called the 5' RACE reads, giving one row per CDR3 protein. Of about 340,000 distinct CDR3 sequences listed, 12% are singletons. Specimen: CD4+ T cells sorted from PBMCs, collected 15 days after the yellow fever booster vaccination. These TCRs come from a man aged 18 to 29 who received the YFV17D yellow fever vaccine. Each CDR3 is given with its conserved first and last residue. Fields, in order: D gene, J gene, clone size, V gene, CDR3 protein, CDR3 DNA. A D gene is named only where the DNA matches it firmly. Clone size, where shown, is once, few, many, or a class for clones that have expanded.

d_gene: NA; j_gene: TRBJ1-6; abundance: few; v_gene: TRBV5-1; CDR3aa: CASSLDPGENSPLHF; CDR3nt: TGCGCCAGCAGCTTGGACCCAGGGGAGAATTCACCCCTCCACTTT
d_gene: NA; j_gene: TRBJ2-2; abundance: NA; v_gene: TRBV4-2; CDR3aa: CASSPQAGRPNTGELFF; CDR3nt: TGTGCCAGCAGCCCGCAAGCCGGACGGCCGAACACCGGGGAGCTGTTTTTT
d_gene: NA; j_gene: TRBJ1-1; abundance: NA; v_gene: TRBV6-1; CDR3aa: CASSEGHGTANTEAFF; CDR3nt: TGTGCCAGCAGTGAGGGTCATGGGACGGCGAACACTGAAGCTTTCTTT
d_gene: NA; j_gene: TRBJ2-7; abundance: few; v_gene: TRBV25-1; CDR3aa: CASSEYNLYEQYF; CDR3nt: TGTGCCAGCAGTGAATATAACCTATACGAGCAGTACTTC
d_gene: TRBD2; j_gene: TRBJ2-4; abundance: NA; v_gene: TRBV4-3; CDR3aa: CASSQVRGGRGANIQYF; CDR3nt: TGCGCCAGCAGCCAAGTAAGGGGCGGGCGGGGGGCCAACATTCAGTACTTC
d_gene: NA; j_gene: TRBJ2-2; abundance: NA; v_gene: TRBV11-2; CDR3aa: CASARREGGELFF; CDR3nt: TGTGCCAGCGCAAGGAGGGAAGGCGGGGAGCTGTTTTTT
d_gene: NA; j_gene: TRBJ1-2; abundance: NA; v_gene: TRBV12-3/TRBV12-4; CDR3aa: CASTPGVAGGGGYTF; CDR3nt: TGTGCCAGCACCCCAGGGGTAGCTGGTGGTGGCGGCTACACCTTC
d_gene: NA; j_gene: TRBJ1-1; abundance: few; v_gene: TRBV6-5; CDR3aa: CASRYSENTEAFF; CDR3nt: TGTGCCAGCAGGTACAGCGAGAACACTGAAGCTTTCTTT
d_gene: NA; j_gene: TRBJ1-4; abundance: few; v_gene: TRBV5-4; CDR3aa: CASSLAGSRGNEKLFF; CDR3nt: TGTGCCAGCAGCTTGGCCGGCTCAAGGGGGAATGAAAAACTGTTTTTT
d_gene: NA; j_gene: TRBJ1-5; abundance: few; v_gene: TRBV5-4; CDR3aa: CASSLGGKSNQPQHF; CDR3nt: TGTGCCAGCAGCTTGGGGGGAAAAAGCAATCAGCCCCAGCATTTT
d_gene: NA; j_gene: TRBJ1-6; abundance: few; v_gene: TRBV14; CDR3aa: CASSQYLSSYNSPLHF; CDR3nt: TGTGCCAGCAGCCAATACCTGAGCTCCTATAATTCACCCCTCCACTTT
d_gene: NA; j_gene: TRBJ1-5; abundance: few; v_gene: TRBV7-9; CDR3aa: CASSISGPGNQPQHF; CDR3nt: TGTGCCAGCAGCATTTCAGGGCCGGGCAATCAGCCCCAGCATTTT
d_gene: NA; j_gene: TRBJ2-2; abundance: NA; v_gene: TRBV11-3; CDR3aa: CASSLDRAETGELFF; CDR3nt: TGTGCCAGCAGCTTAGATAGGGCCGAAACCGGGGAGCTGTTTTTT
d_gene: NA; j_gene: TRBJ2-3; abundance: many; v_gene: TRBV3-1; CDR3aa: CASSPGGTDTQYF; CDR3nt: TGTGCCAGCAGCCCCGGGGGCACAGATACGCAGTATTTT
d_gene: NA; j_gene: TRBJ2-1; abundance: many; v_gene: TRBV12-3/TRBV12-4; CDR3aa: CASSLVGSYNEQFF; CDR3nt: TGTGCCAGCAGTTTAGTTGGCTCCTACAATGAGCAGTTCTTC
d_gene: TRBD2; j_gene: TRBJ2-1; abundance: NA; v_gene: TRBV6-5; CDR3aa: CASSLDPGLRYNEQFF; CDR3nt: TGTGCCAGCAGTCTAGATCCGGGACTACGGTACAATGAGCAGTTCTTC